These 27 T cell receptor beta chains were all obtained from the same sample, sequenced in a study of blood T cell repertoires in COVID-19 (TCRdb year 2020). The library was produced with the immunoSEQ multiplex PCR assay. TCRdb took this table from immuneACCESS and kept in-frame rearrangements with V and J called. Such tables lack part of the clones; where checked against another copy, unresolved V genes explain under half of the gap, and the rest is unexplained. The sample records around 87,000 clones, about 80% of which are singletons. The biggest ten clones account for 15% to 20% of the sample. Sequenced material: peripheral blood. The receptors come from a human donor in a cohort sampled during active COVID-19.

This clone appeared a few times. The germline gene is not matched at one end of the junction; a read error may be the cause. The chain employs TRBV6-5 and TRBJ1-3, with D hard to call. Per the germline V gene, CDR1 is MNHEY and CDR2 is SVGAGI. This CDR3 has 15 residues. The CDR3 nucleotides are TGTGCCAGCCGTTACAGCTCCCGCTCTGGAAACACCATATATTTT. It encodes CASRYSSRSGNTIYF.

J is TRBJ1-1 and V is TRBV2; TRBD1 aligns across 7 bases. This CDR3 has 13 amino acids. The trim removed 6 bases at V and 1 base at J, leaving 2 bases unmatched. CDR1 and CDR2 from the germline V gene are SNHLY and FYNNEI. The CDR3 nucleotides read TGTGCCAGCAGCGACAGGGCGAACACTGAAGCTTTCTTT. Its protein is CASSDRANTEAFF.

V is TRBV28 and J is TRBJ2-7; unclear D gene. The CDR3 has 11 amino acids. Trimming took 5 bases from V and 7 from J, leaving 9 bases between them. Germline lookup yields CDR1 MDHEN and CDR2 SYDVKM. This CDR3 is CASSTFGEQYF. CDR3 bases: TGTGCCAGCAGTACGTTCGGGGAGCAGTACTTC.

The V call is TRBV6-1, the J call TRBJ1-2, with TRBD1 identical over 9 bases. V lost 4 bases to trimming and J lost 0 bases; unmatched junction nucleotides: 6. The CDR3 covers 16 residues. The germline gives CDR1 MNHNS, CDR2 SASEGT. In DNA, the CDR3 is TGTGCCAGCAGTGTAGATGGGACAGGGACTAACTATGGCTACACCTTC. This gives the protein CASSVDGTGTNYGYTF.

This chain links TRBV27 with TRBJ1-4, with D possibly TRBD1 on 6 matching bases. The ends were cut back, 5 bases at V and 12 bases at J, with 28 bases in the middle. The CDR3 length is 17 residues. Germline V gives CDR1 MNHEY, CDR2 SMNVEV (reference sequence). CDR3 sequence (DNA): TGTGCCAGCAGTCCTTCAACCCGGGGACATAGGGGGAATGAACTGTTTTTT. Residues: CASSPSTRGHRGNELFF.

The rearrangement uses TRBV28 and TRBJ2-7; 9 bases fit TRBD1. CDR1 is MDHEN, CDR2 SYDVKM, per germline. V lost 9 bases, J lost 3 bases, and 12 bases stayed unmatched. This CDR3 region has 15 residues. Here the CDR3 reads CASLLTGTGNYEQYF. CDR3 in DNA: TGTGCCAGTCTCTTGACTGGGACAGGGAACTACGAGCAGTACTTC.

The CDR3 DNA is TGTGCCAGCAGTCAAAGGGACAGGGGGAACTACGAGCAGTACTTC. Amino acids: CASSQRDRGNYEQYF. V and J are TRBV27 and TRBJ2-7, with 11 bases lining up with TRBD1. The germline V gene encodes CDR1 MNHEY and CDR2 SMNVEV (reference sequence). V dropped 5 bases and J dropped 3; count of bases not matched to a gene: 6. The CDR3 extends over 15 amino acids.

CDR3 sequence: CASSRGFGGGWDYGYTF. The CDR3 DNA reads as TGTGCCAGCAGCCGGGGGTTTGGAGGGGGCTGGGACTATGGCTACACCTTC. The chain employs TRBV13 and TRBJ1-2, with 7 bases matching TRBD1. CDR3 length: 17 amino acids. Germline values: CDR1 PRHDT, CDR2 FYEKMQ (reference sequence). J gave up 3 bases and V 5 bases, and 15 bases lay outside the gene matches.

This CDR3 is CASSHGRGEAFF. CDR3 sequence (DNA): TGTGCCAGCAGCCATGGACGGGGTGAAGCTTTCTTT. The V gene is TRBV3-1 (or the pseudogene TRBV3-2), the J gene TRBJ1-1; D not certain. Trimming pared 3 bases from V and 7 bases from J, leaving 9 bases between. The germline gives CDR1 LGHDT, CDR2 YNNKEL (reference sequence). The length of the CDR3 is 12 residues.

V and J are TRBV4-1 and TRBJ1-5; TRBD1 matches at 8 bases. Germline CDR1 and CDR2: MGHRA and YSYEKL. CDR3 length equals 14 residues. V lost 5 bases, J lost 2 bases, and 2 bases stayed unmatched. The CDR3, as DNA: TGCGCCAGCAGCGAGACAGGGGGCAATCAGCCCCAGCATTTT. Translating it yields CASSETGGNQPQHF.

This chain uses TRBV19 with TRBJ2-2; D may be TRBD1 (6 bases). The germline V gene encodes CDR1 LNHDA and CDR2 SQIVND (reference sequence). The CDR3 extends over 15 amino acids. V gave up 7 bases and J gave up 0 bases, with 12 bases separating them. CDR3 region: CASTPGTSNTGELFF. The CDR3 DNA is TGTGCCAGTACCCCCGGGACATCGAACACCGGGGAGCTGTTTTTT.

The V and J genes are TRBV27 and TRBJ1-1; maybe TRBD1 (5 bases). Germline V gene data show CDR1 as MNHEY and CDR2 as SMNVEV (reference sequence). The CDR3 is made up of 14 amino acids. V was clipped by 6 bases and J by 5 bases, with 16 bases between them. The CDR3 protein is CASRLSQGLTEAFF. The DNA for the CDR3 is TGTGCCAGCAGACTATCCCAGGGTTTAACTGAAGCTTTCTTT.

This clone was seen only a few times. The J gene is TRBJ2-7, the V gene TRBV2; weak D call: TRBD2 (5 bases). The V and J ends lost 8 bases and 6 bases respectively, with 8 bases between them. This CDR3 has 10 residues. Per the germline V gene, CDR1 is SNHLY and CDR2 is FYNNEI. CDR3 amino acids: CASELAEQYF. CDR3 sequence (DNA): TGTGCCAGCGAGCTAGCCGAGCAGTACTTC.

V usage is TRBV7-2 and J usage is TRBJ2-1; 7 bases map to TRBD2. Trimming at V came to 1 base and at J to 5 bases, leaving 5 bases not matched to a gene. This CDR3 region has 15 residues. Germline-derived CDR1 and CDR2 are SGHTA and FQGNSA. Here the CDR3 DNA reads TGTGCCAGCAGCTTAGTGCTGGGAGGGAACAATGAGCAGTTCTTC. Protein sequence: CASSLVLGGNNEQFF. Looking up the rest from reference TRBV7-2 and TRBJ2-1 gives the full variable domain: GAGVSQSPSNKVTEKGKDVELRCDPISGHTALYWYRQSLGQGLEFLIYFQGNSAPDKSGLPSDRFSAERTGGSVSTLTIQRTQQEDSAVYLCASSLVLGGNNEQFFGPGTRLTVL.

The chain has TRBV28 and TRBJ2-2, with TRBD2 matching 13 bases. V gave up 6 bases and J gave up 7 bases; unmatched junction bases: 8. The CDR3 covers 16 residues. Germline CDR1 reads MDHEN; CDR2 reads SYDVKM. The CDR3 coding sequence is TGTGCCAGCAGACTAACTAGCGGGGGGGGCGGCGGGGAGCTGTTTTTT. Its translation: CASRLTSGGGGGELFF.

This clone was detected a few times. CDR3 DNA sequence: TGTGCCAGCAGCCCCATGGGACAGGGGGCTTACGAGCAGTACTTC. Translated: CASSPMGQGAYEQYF. The V call is TRBV11-2, the J call TRBJ2-7; 12 bases align to TRBD1. From germline, CDR1 is SGHAT and CDR2 FQNNGV. The junction had 6 bases not matched to a gene; V was cut back by 5 bases and J by 4 bases. This CDR3 has 15 residues.

The V gene is TRBV13, the J gene TRBJ1-2; 7 nucleotides agree with TRBD1. The trim removed 0 bases at V and 6 bases at J, leaving 1 base unmatched. Looked up from germline, CDR1 is PRHDT and CDR2 is FYEKMQ (reference sequence). This CDR3 spans 13 amino acids. The chain's CDR3 is CASSLGQGNGYTF. For the CDR3, the DNA is TGTGCCAGCAGCTTAGGACAGGGGAATGGCTACACCTTC. Full variable domain (outside the CDR3, taken from reference TRBV13 and TRBJ1-2): AAGVIQSPRHLIKEKRETATLKCYPIPRHDTVYWYQQGPGQDPQFLISFYEKMQSDKGSIPDRFSAQQFSDYHSELNMSSLELGDSALYFCASSLGQGNGYTFGSGTRLTVV.

This chain links TRBV6-6 with TRBJ2-1; 10 nucleotides line up with TRBD2. Germline values: CDR1 MNHNY, CDR2 SVGAGI (reference sequence). The CDR3 extends over 14 amino acids. Germline trimming cut 6 bases from V and 3 bases from J; bases unmatched to any gene: 2. The CDR3 nucleotides read TGTGCCAGCAGCACTAGCGGGAACTACAATGAGCAGTTCTTC. It yields the protein CASSTSGNYNEQFF.

The V call is TRBV6-5, the J call TRBJ1-5; 7 bases are a match to TRBD1. V lost 8 bases to trimming and J lost 15 bases; unmatched junction nucleotides: 19. Germline assignment: CDR1 MNHEY and CDR2 SVGAGI. The CDR3 loop spans 14 amino acids. The CDR3 region has the DNA TGTGCCAGCTCGCCAGGGGGTCTGGGGGAGCGAATGCATTTT. This encodes CASSPGGLGERMHF.

This clone appeared once. The V gene is TRBV12-3 or TRBV12-4, the J gene TRBJ2-7; perhaps TRBD1 as D (6 bases). This CDR3 is 12 amino acids long. With 5 bases removed from V and 6 bases from J, the gap between germline ends came to 11 bases. CDR3 DNA sequence: TGTGCCAGCAGTATTACAGGGACCGAGCAGTACTTC. Protein product: CASSITGTEQYF.

This clone was detected only a few times. The chain couples TRBV5-1 to TRBJ2-5; D is perhaps TRBD1 (5 bases). The germline V gene has CDR1 SGHRS and CDR2 YFSETQ. The CDR3 extends over 14 amino acids. Trimming took off 4 bases at V and 4 bases at J, with 14 bases between the two ends. The CDR3 sequence: CASSPRASGETQYF. The DNA of the CDR3 is TGCGCCAGCAGCCCCAGGGCTTCGGGAGAGACCCAGTACTTC. The complete variable domain, with remaining parts taken from reference TRBV5-1 and TRBJ2-5, reads KAGVTQTPRYLIKTRGQQVTLSCSPISGHRSVSWYQQTPGQGLQFLFEYFSETQRNKGNFPGRFSGRQFSNSRSEMNVSTLELGDSALYLCASSPRASGETQYFGPGTRLLVL.

This clone was detected a few times. The rearrangement links TRBV7-3 to TRBJ2-2; 7 bases agree with TRBD1. With V trimmed by 4 bases and J by 0 bases, 2 bases remained unmatched. Germline CDR1 reads SGHTA; CDR2 reads FQGTGA. The length of the CDR3 is 15 residues. The CDR3 reads CASSSTGANTGELFF. CDR3 sequence (DNA): TGTGCCAGCAGCTCAACAGGGGCGAACACCGGGGAGCTGTTTTTT.

The chain carries TRBV4-1 and TRBJ1-2; unclear D gene. Trimming pared 2 bases from V and 4 bases from J, leaving 14 bases between. The germline V gene encodes CDR1 MGHRA and CDR2 YSYEKL. The CDR3 has 15 amino acids. The CDR3 spells CASSQREGWSYGYTF. The CDR3 bases are TGCGCCAGCAGCCAACGGGAAGGTTGGTCCTATGGCTACACCTTC.

This clone was detected only a few times. The V call is TRBV3-1 (or the pseudogene TRBV3-2), the J call TRBJ2-5, with D possibly TRBD1 on 6 matching bases. This CDR3 has 15 residues. The V and J ends lost 6 bases and 5 bases respectively, with 19 bases between them. Germline assignment: CDR1 LGHDT and CDR2 YNNKEL (reference sequence). The CDR3 protein is CASSRRDARGETQYF. CDR3 bases: TGTGCCAGCAGTCGACGGGACGCCAGGGGCGAGACCCAGTACTTC.

This chain joins TRBV3-1 (or the pseudogene TRBV3-2) and TRBJ2-7; possibly TRBD1 for D (6 bases). CDR3 size: 16 residues. Germline assignment: CDR1 LGHDT and CDR2 YNNKEL (reference sequence). V gave up 1 base and J gave up 7 bases, with 20 bases separating them. The DNA of the CDR3 is TGTGCCAGCAGCCAAGGAACCGGGACACCGTATCAGGAGCAGTACTTC. This encodes CASSQGTGTPYQEQYF.

This clone was detected a few times. The J gene is TRBJ1-5, the V gene TRBV4-1; 12 bases map to TRBD1. The CDR3 contains 17 residues. Germline CDR1 MGHRA, CDR2 YSYEKL. After removal of 4 bases from V and 2 bases from J, the junction contained 6 bases not matched to a gene. CDR3 bases: TGCGCCAGCAGCCGGGGACAGGGGGCCGGAGGCAATCAGCCCCAGCATTTT. Its protein is CASSRGQGAGGNQPQHF.

The genes are TRBV6-5 and TRBJ1-5; D is ambiguous. CDR3 size: 13 residues. Looked up from germline, CDR1 is MNHEY and CDR2 is SVGAGI. V gave up 4 bases and J gave up 7 bases, with 11 bases separating them. CDR3 nucleotide sequence: TGTGCCAGCAGTTCAGAGGGAGACCAGCCCCAGCATTTT. It is translated as CASSSEGDQPQHF.